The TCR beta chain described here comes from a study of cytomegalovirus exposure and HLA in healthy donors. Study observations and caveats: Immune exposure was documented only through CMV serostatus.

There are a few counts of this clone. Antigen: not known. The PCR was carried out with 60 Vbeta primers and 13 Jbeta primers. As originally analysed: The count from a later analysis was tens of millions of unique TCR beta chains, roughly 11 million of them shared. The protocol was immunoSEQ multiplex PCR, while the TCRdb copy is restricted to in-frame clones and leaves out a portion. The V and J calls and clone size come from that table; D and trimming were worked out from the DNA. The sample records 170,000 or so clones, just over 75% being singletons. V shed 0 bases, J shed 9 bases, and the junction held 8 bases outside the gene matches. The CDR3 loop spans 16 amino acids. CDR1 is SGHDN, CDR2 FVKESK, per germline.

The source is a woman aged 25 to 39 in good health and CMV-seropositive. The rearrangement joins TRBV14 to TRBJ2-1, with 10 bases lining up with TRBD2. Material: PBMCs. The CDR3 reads CASSQDGGSGRGEQFF. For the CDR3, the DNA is TGTGCCAGCAGCCAAGACGGGGGGAGCGGGAGGGGTGAGCAGTTCTTC.